The 12 T cell receptor beta chains listed next were all sequenced from one sample in a study of regulatory T cells in long-lasting Graves disease. iRepertoire HTBI primers and Arm-PCR of CDR3 regions built TCR beta libraries. TCRdb fed the multiplex PCR reads into MiXCR, producing one record per CDR3 protein. Of around 400,000 distinct CDR3 sequences listed, about a sixth were seen once; the top ten hold about 20%. Time point specified: newly diagnosed GD, antithyroid drugs for less than 3 months. Scientists built the TCR library using RNA that was extracted from PBMCs. The sequenced sample was peripheral blood mononuclear cells (PBMCs), obtained at new diagnosis, from a patient treated with antithyroid drugs. The receptors derive from a female donor with Graves disease.

This clonotype showed up many times. The chain combines TRBV7-9 with TRBJ2-5; 8 nucleotides agree with TRBD2. The V segment lost 5 bases and the J segment 6 bases; nucleotides outside the gene matches: 14. The CDR3 totals 16 residues. Germline V lookup: CDR1 SEHNR, CDR2 FQNEAQ (reference sequence). The DNA of the CDR3 is TGTGCCAGCAGCGCCAATAGCGGGGCCCTCGAAAAGACCCAGTACTTC. Its protein is CASSANSGALEKTQYF.

There are many counts of this clonotype. The chain uses TRBV20-1 and TRBJ2-7; TRBD1 matches at 7 bases. The length of the CDR3 is 13 residues. The germline CDR1 and CDR2 sequences are DFQATT and SNEGSKA (reference sequence). Unmatched junction bases numbered 5, after V lost 3 bases and J lost 3 bases. DNA of the CDR3: TGCAGTGCTAGTGCACAGGGGTACTACGAGCAGTACTTC. Translating gives CSASAQGYYEQYF.

The rearrangement links TRBV12-3 or TRBV12-4 to TRBJ2-7; weak D call: TRBD1 (6 bases). The CDR3 is 13 amino acids. The V end was cut by 4 bases, the J end by 4 bases, with 11 bases between. CDR3 DNA sequence: TGTGCCAGCAGTTCTGATCAGGGGTACGAGCAGTACTTC. This encodes CASSSDQGYEQYF.

In this sample, this clonotype turned up a few times. The CDR3 coding sequence is TGTGCCAGCAGTACGACAGGGCACATGAATAGCAATCAGCCCCAGCATTTT. Protein: CASSTTGHMNSNQPQHF. The V call is TRBV7-2, the J call TRBJ1-5; 7 bases agree with TRBD1. The CDR3 is 17 residues long. Trimming removed 6 bases from V and 0 bases from J; junction bases left unmatched: 11. Looked up from germline, CDR1 is SGHTA and CDR2 is FQGNSA.

The chain links TRBV20-1 to TRBJ2-7, with a tentative D call TRBD1 (5 bases). Germline-derived CDR1 and CDR2 are DFQATT and SNEGSKA (reference sequence). This CDR3 comprises 15 residues. Trimming left V 3 bases short and J 0 bases short, with 15 bases between. The CDR3 nucleotides read TGCAGTGCTAGGGATATACAGGCCGCCTCCTACGAGCAGTACTTC. Encoded protein: CSARDIQAASYEQYF.

There are many counts of this clonotype. This chain uses TRBV10-3 with TRBJ1-5, with a weak D call TRBD1 (6 bases). Germline CDR1 ENHRY, CDR2 SYGVKD. The germline V and J ends were trimmed by 6 bases and 0 bases, with 6 bases remaining between them. The CDR3 has 13 amino acids. The CDR3 DNA sequence: TGTGCCATCAGAGGGGGTAGCAATCAGCCCCAGCATTTT. Amino acids: CAIRGGSNQPQHF.

This chain joins TRBV3-1 and TRBJ2-3; D is uncertain. V was clipped by 5 bases and J by 4 bases, with 10 bases between them. Germline loops: CDR1 LGHDT, CDR2 YNNKEL (reference sequence). This CDR3 comprises 13 residues. The CDR3: CASSVNTPDTQYF. CDR3 bases: TGTGCCAGCAGCGTCAATACCCCAGATACGCAGTATTTT.

This clonotype appeared a few times. The genes are TRBV6-2 or TRBV6-3 and TRBJ2-1, with 13 bases fitting TRBD2. J was trimmed by 8 bases and V by 4 bases; bases with no gene match: 8. Germline lookup yields CDR1 MNHEY and CDR2 SVGEGT. The CDR3 spans 16 residues. This CDR3 reads CASSFQRLAGGYEQFF. The CDR3 nucleotides are TGTGCCAGCAGTTTCCAGAGACTAGCGGGAGGCTATGAGCAGTTCTTC.

This clonotype was observed at least ten times. This chain joins TRBV2 and TRBJ1-2; D is possibly TRBD1 (6 bases). CDR1 is SNHLY, CDR2 FYNNEI, per germline. V was pared by 9 bases and J by 4 bases, with 9 bases between. This CDR3 comprises 11 residues. The CDR3 DNA reads TGTGCCAGTGGACAGCTCTATGGCTACACCTTC. It yields the protein CASGQLYGYTF.

The chain couples TRBV6-1 to TRBJ1-5; D uncertain. The CDR3 loop spans 13 amino acids. The V and J ends lost 6 bases and 10 bases respectively, with 16 bases between them. Germline V gives CDR1 MNHNS, CDR2 SASEGT. The CDR3 sequence: CASRDGLDPPQHF. CDR3 DNA sequence: TGTGCCAGCAGAGACGGACTGGATCCACCCCAGCATTTT.

This clonotype was detected only a few times. V usage is TRBV28 and J usage is TRBJ1-5, with D tentatively TRBD1 (5 bases). Germline values: CDR1 MDHEN, CDR2 SYDVKM. The CDR3 is made up of 13 amino acids. With 8 bases removed from V and 4 bases from J, the gap between germline ends came to 12 bases. This chain's CDR3 is CASLPGPNQPQHF. CDR3 bases: TGTGCCAGCTTGCCAGGGCCAAATCAGCCCCAGCATTTT.

This clonotype was counted many times. The chain couples TRBV20-1 to TRBJ1-1, with 11 bases matching TRBD1. The CDR3 is 20 residues long. The germline CDR1 and CDR2 sequences are DFQATT and SNEGSKA (reference sequence). V lost 7 bases to trimming and J lost 11 bases; unmatched junction nucleotides: 33. The CDR3 DNA reads TGCAGTGAGACGGACAGGGGGCGCTGGGGTTTTTCGTTTTCTCAACAGGAGGCTTTCTTT. Residues: CSETDRGRWGFSFSQQEAFF.